This TCR beta chain was sequenced in a study of graft-versus-host responses after intestinal transplantation. Overall study results and limits: Present in recipient marrow, GvH clones included some that appeared first in ileum or blood. Declining HvG levels early post-transplant were linked to peak circulating GvH clone levels.

Worth noting for this clone: As yet, its antigen is unknown.

Only in-frame clones appear in the TCRdb table, and some are missing; sequencing was by immunoSEQ multiplex PCR. The sample contains 77,000 or so clones, 92% of which appear only once. The V end lost 5 bases, the J end lost 5 bases, and 11 bases lay between the germline ends. Germline CDR1 MGHRA, CDR2 YSYEKL. CDR3 size: 13 residues. The sample consisted of PBMCs, taken 98 days after intestinal transplantation. The chain has TRBV4-1 and TRBJ2-3; D not resolved. The clonotype was recovered from a human patient who received an intestinal transplant, so some T cells may come from the graft donor. This chain's CDR3 is CASSLTYGDTQYF. The CDR3 DNA follows: TGCGCCAGCAGCTTAACCTATGGAGATACGCAGTATTTT.